This T cell receptor (beta chain) emerged from a study of molecular identifiers for immune sequencing clone quantification (dated by TCRdb to 2016 to 2019). About the full investigation: For a replicate experiment, RNA from roughly 18,000 or 92,000 naive CD8 T cells was divided into five aliquots, of which four were sequenced. This methods study used CD8 T cells to benchmark TCR RNA copy counting and molecular-identifier clustering-based TCR repertoire sequencing (MIDCIRS). Results and caveats for the whole study, not just this receptor: Without barcode sub-clustering, chimeric consensus sequences inflated TCR diversity; chimeras reached as high as 47%. Highly expanded clone sizes could be underestimated because identical TCR molecules may share a barcode. In CMV-specific effector cells, over 98% of molecules were held by clones above 20 RNA copies, whereas under 1% of molecules were held by such clones in naive cells. A single cell's worth of spiked-in Jurkat TCR RNA was reported detectable even among around 970,000 naive CD8 T cells. Modeling estimated roughly 3 recovered TCR RNA copies per cell, compared with 8.5 to 10 by digital PCR, which implies about 32% capture efficiency. Naive libraries contained spiked-in Jurkat TCR RNA (approximately nine copies' worth), which is not part of the donor repertoire.

The germline ends are 13 bases apart after V is trimmed by 5 bases and J by 1 base. CDR1 and CDR2, per the germline V gene, are SGDLS and YYNGEE. From cysteine to phenylalanine, the CDR3 is 14 amino acids long. Only the CDR3 portion is preserved as DNA: 42 bases, with reading frame beginning at the first base. A word on this clonotype: Its antigen is currently not known. No quality values exist for individual bases; no much larger clone is one base distant.

Naive CD8 T cell libraries were made from roughly 21,000 to 960,000 sorted cells using 10%, 30% or 50% of purified RNA. On a BD FACSAria II, naive CD8 T cells were FACS-sorted as CD8+CD4-CCR7+CD45RA+ and collected into RLT Plus buffer. Detection sensitivity was tested by spiking Jurkat RNA equal to some 10 TCR copies' worth into samples containing about 20,000-1,000,000 naive CD8 T cells. CD8 T cells were enriched using RosetteSep CD8+ T Cell Enrichment Cocktail and Ficoll-Paque, and the enriched cells then underwent ACK red cell lysis. Libraries were made using PCR. Sequencing took place on a NextSeq 500. Bulk TCR libraries were prepared as previously described, using TCR primers listed in Table S5. Total RNA was purified with the Qiagen AllPrep DNA/RNA kit. Before analysis, reads from multiple sequencing runs of the same library were pooled. Under the source paper's analysis protocol: Reads were retained only if an exact TCR constant sequence was present, and the retained reads were trimmed to 150 nt and grouped according to their 12-nt molecular barcodes. Reads within each barcode group were sub-clustered using a 15% Levenshtein threshold, and quality-weighted consensus sequences were constructed for each RNA molecule. Non-functional sequences were removed, as were lower-count sequences one edit away from another. Based on fitting two negative binomial distributions, any barcode sub-cluster with under 20% of the maximum read count was discarded. TCRdb reanalyzed the raw reads on its own, using fastp at Q25 for trimming and MiXCR for clone calling, and kept in-frame beta chains. CDR3 protein duplicates are merged, each entry listing the most common genes and DNA. These V and J calls originate from TCRdb's pipeline instead of the authors' own analysis. Present in this sample are around 460,000 distinct CDR3 sequences, around 23% of which were seen just once. The ten top clones hold over 0.6% of the sample.

Sequencing was carried out using naive CD8+ T cells from blood, with Jurkat cell RNA spiked in. The sample's cell subset or site label, in plain terms: FACS-sorted CD8+CD4-CCR7+CD45RA+ naive T cells. This sequence originates from a human donor in good health. Some libraries in this study had Jurkat cell RNA spiked in. The sequence joins TRBV9 to TRBJ2-7; possibly the D gene is TRBD2, per 6 matching bases. The bases are TGTGCCAGCAGTGCCGGGAGTCCTTCCTACGAGCAGTACTTC. Translated, it gives CASSAGSPSYEQYF.